This TCR beta chain was identified during a study of cytomegalovirus exposure and HLA in healthy donors (dated by TCRdb to the late 2010s). With respect to the entire study: An earlier analysis of 587 of the donors reported 276 Gb of sequence data and some 110 million unique TCR beta sequences obtained from around 180 million T cells. Class I and class II HLA loci were covered by the typing at four-digit resolution. In an earlier analysis of a few hundred of the donors, high-throughput TCR beta sequencing was used to judge whether each TCR beta V gene segment behaved as functional or pseudogenic. A later genetic analysis used genome-wide SNP genotypes for about 65% of the roughly 670 donors, treating that subset as a discovery cohort. Besides the first cohort of roughly 640 subjects, a separate validation cohort made up of about 120 different subjects was used. The study was designed to test whether signatures of past pathogen exposure could be identified by cataloging public T cell receptors. The genetic ancestry cluster associated with self-reported Caucasian donors included over 80% of the roughly 400 genotyped donors. Donor age, sex, ethnicity and CMV serostatus were collected together with the repertoire data. Typing coverage varied by locus: roughly 629-630 donors for A, B, C, DRB1 and DQB1; approximately 520 for DQA1; around 570 for DPA1; roughly 470 for DPB1. All discovery cohort repertoires had been generated using a single sequencing platform. Using immunosequencing, the study profiled T cell repertoires from 640 or so subjects and related those repertoires to cytomegalovirus serostatus. High-throughput TCR immunosequencing, statistical association of individual TCRs with disease status, and machine learning were combined to predict cytomegalovirus infection status. On average, about 240,000 unique TCR beta nucleotide sequences were sequenced per donor among 398 genotyped donors of the cohort, with 15% to 20% of those sequences being non-productive. In the later analysis, no new phenotypic data were used to find candidate immune exposures; instead, reliance was placed on TCR beta sequences and their occurrence across donors. About five DR-DQ haplotypes were handled as single units for association and clustering because linkage in the cohort was strong. An early release covering 500 to 750 HLA-typed donors comprised 250 to 350 gigabases of sequencing data and tens of millions of unique TCR sequences. A later analysis re-analyzed previously published TCR beta repertoires from approximately 670 donors and added high-resolution HLA genotyping to study TCR occurrence patterns. Summary of the overall study and its limitations: Most TCR sequences were observed very rarely across donors, whereas some public TCRs were present in many individuals. Fewer than 20 rarely observed V segments, including chromosome 9 orphons, were excluded from the earlier analysis of just under 600 of the donors because counts were too low. Assigning TCR associations to individual alleles was difficult when HLA alleles, especially DR and DQ, strongly co-occurred. According to a later analysis, TCR association rates differed among HLA loci, with DRB1 alleles showing the most associated TCRs and HLA-C alleles showing the fewest. The cohort was sequenced for TCR beta chains only, and without alpha or paired-chain data the features that could be detected were limited. In a later analysis, 16,951 TCR beta sequences were associated with specific HLA alleles at a false discovery rate of 0.05. Most CMV-associated TCR beta chains appeared to be HLA-restricted in a later analysis, and the HLA associations seemed to be driven largely by CMV exposure. The sequencing pipeline was judged likely to have produced a cluster of highly shared sequence variants as a technical artifact. A further reported finding was that TCR beta sequences accurately predicted the HLA-A and HLA-B alleles for most subjects in the first cohort. Linkage disequilibrium might explain the correlated functional status among segregating V segments, but an unknown experimental factor could not be excluded. In the study, around 160 TCR beta chains were listed as associated with cytomegalovirus. An association between a missense DCLRE1C variant and V-gene and J-gene trimming of TCR beta chains was found in a later genetic analysis and replicated in an independent cohort. Some IMGT-functional V segments, including TRBV6-2 and TRBV6-3, could not be told apart with the 87-base-pair reads, so those segments were excluded. In a later analysis, HLA-associated TCR beta chains were found to be more clonally expanded and to have lower generation probabilities than equally common non-associated chains. In vitro tests confirmed that a few of the cytomegalovirus-associated TCR beta chains recognize cytomegalovirus antigens. According to a later genetic analysis, donors in an Asian-associated ancestry cluster had fewer N-insertions in productive TCRs than the approximately 650-donor mean. It was suggested by the authors that the approach could potentially be generalized to other disease states and immunological phenotypes. Broadly in line with IMGT annotations, most TCR beta V segments showed up in productive rearrangements about 87% or about 30% of the time in an earlier analysis of under 700 of the donors. The classifier was reported to diagnose cytomegalovirus status with high specificity and sensitivity in both the original cohort and the validation cohort. CMV serostatus was the only immune exposure information available for the cohort. Because HLA typing was unavailable for some donors at each locus, only the typed subset was used in association tests. In a later analysis, several top co-occurrence clusters were reported to appear linked to parvovirus B19, influenza, CMV and Epstein-Barr virus. The presence/absence analyses assumed that sequencing depth was roughly uniform across donors, and that assumption may not be true.

Trimming at the junction amounts to 3 bases on V and 3 bases on J, and the germline ends lie 11 bases apart. From its cysteine to its phenylalanine, the CDR3 spans 15 amino acids. The read is trimmed to its CDR3 DNA, 45 bases read in frame from base 1. The germline V gene yields SGHVS for CDR1 and FQNEAQ for CDR2. Receptor amplification or capture employed the immunoSEQ multiplex PCR assay. The multiplex PCR relied on a mix of 60 forward primers for TCR Vbeta segments and 13 reverse primers for TCR Jbeta segments. A multiplex PCR assay on genomic DNA amplified the CDR3 region of rearranged TCR beta genes. On the Illumina HiSeq System, the amplified TCR beta libraries were sequenced as 87-base-pair reads. Regarding the original processing steps: Across the 600 to 700 repertoires, a later analysis counted 80 million or so unique TCR beta chains, approximately 10 million of which were shared by at least two donors. A nearest-neighbor algorithm error-corrected the raw reads and collapsed the reads into unique sequences, merging closely related sequences to remove PCR and sequencing errors. V, D and J gene segments were assigned by aligning CDR3 sequences to IMGT reference sequences. For a sequence to be retained, a match of at least six nucleotides was required to both a V gene segment and a J gene segment. Rearrangements were classified as productive when the CDR3 lacked stop codons and remained in frame with V and J, and all other rearrangements were classified as non-productive. CDR3 was defined according to IMGT convention as the region running from the second conserved V-encoded cysteine to the conserved J-encoded phenylalanine. The earlier analysis of around 640 of the donors excluded sequences that lacked an unambiguous match to a single V gene segment. An earlier analysis of just under 600 of the donors called V segments functional above 56.7% productive rearrangements and segregating when the between-donor standard deviation exceeded 5%. A statistical classification framework was built to diagnose cytomegalovirus status from the catalog of TCR beta chain sequences. A later analysis assigned V and J genes by comparing TCR nucleotide sequences with IMGT/GENE-DB human TR gene sequences. The TCRdist pipeline was used in a later analysis to assign CDR3 sequences and most-parsimonious VDJ recombination scenarios. In a later analysis, each TCR beta chain was defined by its CDR3 amino acid sequence together with its V-gene family, and reads without a unique V-gene family were excluded. A later analysis removed 550 to 650 highly shared, low-generation-probability nucleotide sequences to deal with suspected cross-contamination and a sequencing artifact. For each public chain, a later analysis derived a clonal expansion index from normalized ranks of inferred template counts within each repertoire. A later analysis computed generation probabilities with a VDJ recombination model fitted to out-of-frame rearrangements, and checked the results against IGoR. In a later analysis, hypergeometric tests were used to score TCR-TCR, TCR-HLA and TCR-CMV co-occurrence, with a repertoire-size bias correction applied to TCR pairs. False discovery rates were estimated in a later analysis by permuting HLA or CMV assignments 20 times. In a later analysis, co-occurring TCRs were grouped using DBSCAN, with TCRdist sequence similarity added in when clustering inside HLA-allele-positive subsets. Co-occurrence clustering excluded repertoires with fewer than 30,000 or more than 120,000 public chains, plus five with anomalous nucleotide sharing. This immuneACCESS table, as held by TCRdb, lists in-frame sequences with V and J called but not all clones. Of the missing ones, under half trace to an unresolved V gene in checked studies; the others have no known cause. D and trimming come from the DNA, and the V and J calls and clone size come from that table. For this sample there are 150,000 to 200,000 clones; 76% appear just once. The ten top clones hold about 1.6% of the sample.

With regard to this clone: Its antigen is not yet known. Within one base of it there is no much larger clone, and no base qualities were kept.

The cohort comprised 666 healthy bone marrow donors. Cohort members were all nominally healthy when sampled, although unrecorded immune exposures were likely present. The donor tested CMV seronegative and was one of the 352 seronegative cohort members. Each donor provided a peripheral blood sample, and peripheral blood mononuclear cells were used for TCR beta sequencing. Genomic DNA was extracted from the blood cell samples with the Qiagen DNeasy Blood Extraction Kit. The chain employs TRBV7-8 and TRBJ2-2; a tentative D call is TRBD2 (6 bases match). Sequenced sample: PBMCs. The TCR comes from a man between 18 and 29 years old in good health and CMV-seronegative. This receptor has the CDR3 CASSLGTFDTGELFF. The nucleotide sequence reads TGTGCCAGCAGCTTGGGGACTTTTGACACCGGGGAGCTGTTTTTT. This CDR3, with the reference TRBV7-8 and TRBJ2-2 proteins standing in past its ends, gives the full variable domain GAGVSQSPRYKVAKRGQDVALRCDPISGHVSLFWYQQALGQGPEFLTYFQNEAQLDKSGLPSDRFFAERPEGSVSTLKIQRTQQEDSAVYLCASSLGTFDTGELFFGEGSRLTVL.